This TCR beta chain came from a study of blood T cell repertoires in COVID-19. Study at large: PBMCs, B-cell-depleted T cells, or T cells provided the cDNA or gDNA that made up the material.

Enrolled through a virtual design, the participants were between 18 and 89 years of age and came from fewer than 30 US areas. Cohorts were determined from participant-reported clinical history. Data came from immunoSEQ multiplex PCR; TCRdb stores just in-frame clones and leaves some out. Of 100,000 or so clones in the sample, just over 85% were seen once. This clone was seen once. The germline gives CDR1 MNHEY, CDR2 SVGAGI. This CDR3 comprises 15 residues. V lost 5 bases, J lost 0 bases, and 11 bases lay in between. V is TRBV6-5 and J is TRBJ2-1; a possible D gene is TRBD2 (5 bases). This TCR derives from a woman aged 50 to 60 who had recovered from COVID-19. Sequencing input: PBMCs or T cells enriched from blood (not recorded which). The CDR3 nucleotides are TGTGCCAGCAGTCCCAGCGGAGCCTCCTACAATGAGCAGTTCTTC. It is translated as CASSPSGASYNEQFF.